This record concerns one T cell receptor beta chain sequence. The antigen is unknown. This entry belongs to a study of T cells after yellow fever vaccination. Notes on the study in general: Clones that expanded after primary vaccination mostly reappeared after the booster (roughly 96% CD4, roughly 87% CD8). Researchers noted that a small share of clonotypes showed up in both CD4 and CD8 compartments.

With 8 bases clipped from V and 0 bases from J, the junction kept 5 bases outside the gene matches. CDR3 size: 15 residues. Germline lookup yields CDR1 ENHRY and CDR2 SYGVKD. For TCR, cDNA came from 5'RACE template switching, which added a universal primer site and UMIs. Each CDR3 protein gets one entry after TCRdb re-called the 5' RACE reads with MiXCR. The sample includes about 130,000 distinct CDR3 sequences, roughly 8.2% of them seen just once. The origin of this receptor is a man aged 18-30 years who received the YFV17D yellow fever vaccine. V is TRBV10-3 and J is TRBJ1-3, with 9 bases aligning to TRBD1. Sequencing was performed on CD8+ T cells sorted from PBMCs, taken on the day of the yellow fever booster vaccination. The CDR3 DNA reads as TGTGCCATCGTGGACAGGGGAGACTCTGGAAACACCATATATTTT. Protein product: CAIVDRGDSGNTIYF.